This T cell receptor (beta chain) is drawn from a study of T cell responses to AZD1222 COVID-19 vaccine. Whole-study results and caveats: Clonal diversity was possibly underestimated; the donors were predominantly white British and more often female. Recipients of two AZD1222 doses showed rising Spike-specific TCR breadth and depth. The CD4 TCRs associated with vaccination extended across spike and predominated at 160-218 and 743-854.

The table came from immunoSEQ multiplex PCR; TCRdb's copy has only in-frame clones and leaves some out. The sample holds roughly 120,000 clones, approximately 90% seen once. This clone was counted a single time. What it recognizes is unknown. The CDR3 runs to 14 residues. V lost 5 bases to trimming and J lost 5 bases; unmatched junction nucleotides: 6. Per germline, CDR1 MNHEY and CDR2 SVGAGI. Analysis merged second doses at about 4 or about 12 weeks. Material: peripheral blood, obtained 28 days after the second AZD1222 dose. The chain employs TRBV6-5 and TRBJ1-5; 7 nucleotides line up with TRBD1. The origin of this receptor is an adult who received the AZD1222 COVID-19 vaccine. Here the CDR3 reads CASSTRQGDQPQHF. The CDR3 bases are TGTGCCAGCAGTACCAGACAGGGCGATCAGCCCCAGCATTTT.